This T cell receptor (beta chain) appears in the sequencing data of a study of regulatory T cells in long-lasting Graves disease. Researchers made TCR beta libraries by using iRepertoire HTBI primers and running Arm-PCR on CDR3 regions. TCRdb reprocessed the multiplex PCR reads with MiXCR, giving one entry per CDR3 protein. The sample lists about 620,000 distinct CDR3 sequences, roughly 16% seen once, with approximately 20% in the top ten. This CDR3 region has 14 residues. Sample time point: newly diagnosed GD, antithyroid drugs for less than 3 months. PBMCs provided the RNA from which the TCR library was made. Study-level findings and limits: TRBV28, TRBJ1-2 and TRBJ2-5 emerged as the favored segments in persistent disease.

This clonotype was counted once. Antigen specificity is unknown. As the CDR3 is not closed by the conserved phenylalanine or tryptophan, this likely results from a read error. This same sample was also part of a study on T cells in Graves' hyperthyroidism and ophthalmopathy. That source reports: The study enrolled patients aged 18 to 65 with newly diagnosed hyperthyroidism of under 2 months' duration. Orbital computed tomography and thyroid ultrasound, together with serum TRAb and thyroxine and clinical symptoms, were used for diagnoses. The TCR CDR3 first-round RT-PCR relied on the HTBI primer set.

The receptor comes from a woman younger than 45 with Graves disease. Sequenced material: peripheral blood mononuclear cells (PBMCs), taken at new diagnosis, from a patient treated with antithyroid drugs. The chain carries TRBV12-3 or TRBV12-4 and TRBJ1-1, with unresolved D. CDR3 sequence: CVSSFILVNTEAFL. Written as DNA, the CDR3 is TGTGTCAGCAGTTTCATACTAGTGAACACTGAAGCTTTCCTT.